The next 8 T cell receptor beta chains were all read from a single sample in a study of molecular identifiers for immune sequencing clone quantification. TCRdb ran MiXCR on the PCR reads and lists one entry per CDR3 protein. This sample carries 60,000 to 70,000 distinct CDR3 sequences, about 17% of them seen once, and the ten largest clones take around 1.6%. The material sequenced was naive CD8+ T cells from blood, with Jurkat cell RNA spiked in. As to subset: FACS-sorted CD8+CD4-CCR7+CD45RA+ naive T cells. These receptors were obtained from a human donor in good health. Some libraries in this study had Jurkat cell RNA spiked in.

This clonotype was detected only a few times. A single base separates this from a much larger clone, so it may be a read error. The chain uses TRBV4-1 and TRBJ2-7; 12 bases line up with TRBD2. CDR3 length equals 15 residues. Germline V lookup: CDR1 MGHRA, CDR2 YSYEKL. CDR3 nucleotides: TGCGCCGGCAGCCACGGGACTAGCGGGCAGTACGAGCAGTACTTC. It yields the protein CAGSHGTSGQYEQYF.

This clonotype has at least ten counts. The CDR3 nucleotides are TGCAGTGCTAGAGAGACTAGCGGGAGGTTTTACGAGCAGTACTTC. This encodes CSARETSGRFYEQYF. The gene calls are TRBV20-1 and TRBJ2-7, with 13 positions matching TRBD2. The CDR3 runs 15 residues. Germline assignment: CDR1 DFQATT and CDR2 SNEGSKA (reference sequence). The ends lost 0 bases at V and 4 bases at J; junction bases unmatched: 3.

This clonotype was counted between two and nine times. This sequence joins TRBV27 and TRBJ2-1; no clear D. This CDR3 region has 14 residues. V was shortened by 2 bases and J by 4 bases, with 9 bases between the two germline ends. Germline V CDR1 and CDR2: MNHEY, SMNVEV (reference sequence). CDR3: CASSLGLEYNEQFF. For the CDR3, the DNA is TGTGCCAGCAGTTTAGGGTTAGAATACAATGAGCAGTTCTTC.

Remarks on this clonotype: A much larger clone differs by one base, so this may be a read error. The V call is TRBV2, the J call TRBJ2-4; maybe TRBD1 (5 bases). This CDR3 contains 15 residues. From germline, CDR1 is SNHLY and CDR2 FYNNEI. The CDR3 DNA reads TGTGCCAGCACACGACAGACCGTAGCCAAAAGCATTCAGTACTTC. Amino acid sequence: CASTRQTVAKSIQYF.

This clonotype was detected many times. The chain couples TRBV11-2 to TRBJ2-5; D gene uncertain. Germline V gene data show CDR1 as SGHAT and CDR2 as FQNNGV. The germline V and J ends were trimmed by 5 bases and 0 bases, with 13 bases remaining between them. CDR3 length: 15 residues. The CDR3 loop is CASSPKGSHQETQYF. The CDR3 DNA sequence: TGTGCCAGCAGCCCCAAAGGGTCTCACCAAGAGACCCAGTACTTC.

The rearrangement uses TRBV5-5 and TRBJ2-7; TRBD2 matches at 9 bases. The CDR3 sequence is 14 residues long. The V gene end was trimmed by 2 bases and the J gene end by 7 bases; junction bases not matched to a gene: 7. Germline loops: CDR1 SGHKS, CDR2 YYEKEE (reference sequence). CDR3 sequence reads: CASSLAGGLEEQYF. The CDR3 coding sequence is TGTGCCAGCAGCTTAGCGGGAGGTCTGGAAGAGCAGTACTTC.

This clonotype was seen many times. The gene calls are TRBV7-9 and TRBJ1-5; tentative D call: TRBD1 (6 bases). Germline V CDR1 and CDR2: SEHNR, FQNEAQ (reference sequence). The CDR3 spans 15 residues. Trimming cost V 1 base and J 4 bases, with 11 bases left between them. The CDR3 is CASSLGGQGNQPQHF. The CDR3 DNA reads as TGTGCCAGCAGCTTAGGCGGGCAGGGGAATCAGCCCCAGCATTTT.

This clonotype was seen at least ten times. The V gene is TRBV19, the J gene TRBJ2-1, with TRBD2 matching over 7 bases. Unmatched junction bases numbered 7, after V lost 7 bases and J lost 7 bases. This CDR3 is 13 amino acids long. CDR1 and CDR2 (germline): LNHDA, SQIVND (reference sequence). The CDR3 is CASNEGGLNEQFF. The CDR3 region has the DNA TGTGCCAGTAATGAGGGAGGGCTGAATGAGCAGTTCTTC. Filled out from reference TRBV19 and TRBJ2-1, the complete variable domain reads DGGITQSPKYLFRKEGQNVTLSCEQNLNHDAMYWYRQDPGQGLRLIYYSQIVNDFQKGDIAEGYSVSREKKESFPLTVTSAQKNPTAFYLCASNEGGLNEQFFGPGTRLTVL.